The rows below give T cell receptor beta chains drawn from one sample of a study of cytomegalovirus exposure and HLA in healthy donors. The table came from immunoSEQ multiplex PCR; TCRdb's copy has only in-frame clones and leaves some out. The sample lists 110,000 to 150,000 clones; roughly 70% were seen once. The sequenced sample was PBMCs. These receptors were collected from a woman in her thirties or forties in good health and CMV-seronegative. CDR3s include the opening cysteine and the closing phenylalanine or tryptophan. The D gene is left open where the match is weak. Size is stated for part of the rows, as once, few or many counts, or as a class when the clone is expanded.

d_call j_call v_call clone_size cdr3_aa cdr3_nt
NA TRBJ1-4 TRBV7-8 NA CASSLDLESRNEKLFF TGTGCCAGCAGCTTAGATCTGGAGAGCCGGAATGAAAAACTGTTTTTT
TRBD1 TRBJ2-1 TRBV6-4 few CASSDSDRGGNEQFF TGTGCCAGCAGTGACTCAGACAGGGGTGGAAATGAGCAGTTCTTC
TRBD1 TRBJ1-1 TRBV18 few CASSLTGTGQNTEAFF TGTGCCAGCTCACTAACCGGGACAGGGCAGAACACTGAAGCTTTCTTT
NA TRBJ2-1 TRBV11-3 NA CASSLGTARYNEQFF TGTGCCAGCAGCTTAGGGACAGCCAGATACAATGAGCAGTTCTTC
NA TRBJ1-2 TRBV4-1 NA CASSQKRLWGREGELQGYTF TGCGCCAGCAGCCAAAAACGCCTTTGGGGGCGCGAGGGGGAATTACAAGGCTACACCTTC
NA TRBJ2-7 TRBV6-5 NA CASSSPREQYF TGTGCCAGCAGTTCCCCGCGCGAGCAGTACTTC
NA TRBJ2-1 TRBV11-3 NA CASSLGGGHNEQFF TGTGCCAGCAGCTTAGGCGGGGGCCACAATGAGCAGTTCTTC
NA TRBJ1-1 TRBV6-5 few CASSHRSEAFF TGTGCCAGCAGTCACCGATCGGAGGCTTTCTTT
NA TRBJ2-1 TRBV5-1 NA CASSLVQGGVGEQFF TGCGCCAGCAGCTTGGTTCAGGGGGGCGTCGGTGAGCAGTTCTTC
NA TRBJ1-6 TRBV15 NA CATSRDRGSYNSPLHF TGTGCCACCAGCAGAGACAGGGGATCCTATAATTCACCCCTCCACTTT
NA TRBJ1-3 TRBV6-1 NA CASSEAWGDTIYF TGTGCCAGCAGTGAAGCGTGGGGGGACACCATATATTTT
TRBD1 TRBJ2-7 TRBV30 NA CAWSHRGINEQYF TGTGCCTGGAGTCACAGGGGGATAAACGAGCAGTACTTC
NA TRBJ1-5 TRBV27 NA CASAPRDQPQHF TGTGCCAGCGCCCCCAGGGATCAGCCCCAGCATTTT
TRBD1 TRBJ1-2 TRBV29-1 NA CSGRTGGDYGYTF TGCAGCGGGAGGACAGGGGGCGACTATGGCTACACCTTC
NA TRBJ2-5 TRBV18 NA CASSPTAGMVRETQYF TGTGCCAGCTCACCCACGGCGGGGATGGTGCGAGAGACCCAGTACTTC
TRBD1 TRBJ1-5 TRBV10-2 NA CASSKGQGDQPQHF TGCGCCAGCAGCAAGGGACAGGGGGATCAGCCCCAGCATTTT
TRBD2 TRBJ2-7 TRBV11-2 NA CASSRRTSFYEQYF TGTGCCAGCAGCCGCAGGACTAGCTTTTACGAGCAGTACTTC
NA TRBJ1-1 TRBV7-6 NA CASSLSGHLRVDTEAFF TGTGCCAGCAGCTTAAGTGGACACCTCAGGGTCGACACTGAAGCTTTCTTT
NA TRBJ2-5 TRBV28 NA CASSLMTGQETQYF TGTGCCAGCAGTTTAATGACAGGTCAAGAGACCCAGTACTTC
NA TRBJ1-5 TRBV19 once CASRRIDGYQPQHF TGTGCCAGTAGGAGGATAGACGGTTATCAGCCCCAGCATTTT
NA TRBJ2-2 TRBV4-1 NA CASSQGSGNTGELFF TGCGCCAGCAGCCAAGGGTCGGGGAACACCGGGGAGCTGTTTTTT
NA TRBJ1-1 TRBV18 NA CASSPRQANTEAFF TGTGCCAGCTCACCAAGACAGGCGAACACTGAAGCTTTCTTT
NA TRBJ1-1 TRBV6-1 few CASSEEGNSGGANTEAFF TGTGCCAGCAGTGAAGAGGGCAATTCTGGGGGCGCGAACACTGAAGCTTTCTTT
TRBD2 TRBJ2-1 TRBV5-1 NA CASSLIYSGGRDEQFF TGCGCCAGCAGCTTGATCTATAGCGGGGGGAGGGATGAGCAGTTCTTC
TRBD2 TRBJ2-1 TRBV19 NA CASSILPGLAGSSYNEQFF TGTGCCAGTAGTATCCTCCCCGGACTAGCGGGGAGCTCCTACAATGAGCAGTTCTTC
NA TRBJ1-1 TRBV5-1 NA CASSYREGNTEAFF TGCGCCAGCAGCTACAGGGAGGGGAACACTGAAGCTTTCTTT
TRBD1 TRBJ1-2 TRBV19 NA CASSIPQGAGNGYTF TGTGCCAGTAGTATCCCGCAGGGGGCAGGGAATGGCTACACCTTC
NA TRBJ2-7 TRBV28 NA CASNQGSYEQYF TGTGCCAGCAATCAGGGCTCCTACGAGCAGTACTTC
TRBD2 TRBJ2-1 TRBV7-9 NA CAIPTSGPDNEQFF TGTGCCATCCCGACTAGCGGACCCGACAATGAGCAGTTCTTC
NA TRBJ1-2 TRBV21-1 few CASTLRSSYGYTF TGTGCCAGCACCCTACGATCCTCCTATGGCTACACCTTC
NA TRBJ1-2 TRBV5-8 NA CASSLASGTQRYTF TGTGCCAGCAGCTTGGCCTCTGGGACACAACGCTACACCTTC
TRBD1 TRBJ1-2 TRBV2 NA CASRTRQGNGYTF TGTGCCAGCAGAACAAGACAGGGGAATGGCTACACCTTC
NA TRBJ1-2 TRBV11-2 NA CASSPGAGPLYGYTF TGTGCCAGCAGCCCGGGAGCAGGACCGCTTTATGGCTACACCTTC
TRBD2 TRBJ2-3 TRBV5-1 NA CASSLWTGRATDTQYF TGCGCCAGCAGCTTGTGGACGGGGAGGGCGACAGATACGCAGTATTTT
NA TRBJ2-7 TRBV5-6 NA CASSLPGRFSSYEQYF TGTGCCAGCAGCTTGCCGGGGAGGTTCAGCTCCTACGAGCAGTACTTC
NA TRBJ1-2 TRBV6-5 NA CASSRLDYGYTF TGTGCCAGCAGCCGACTAGACTATGGCTACACCTTC
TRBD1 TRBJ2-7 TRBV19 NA CASSYGQGVYEQYF TGTGCCAGTAGCTACGGACAGGGGGTGTACGAGCAGTACTTC
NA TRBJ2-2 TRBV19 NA CASSIGAGSPNTGELFF TGTGCCAGTAGTATAGGCGCGGGGTCACCCAACACCGGGGAGCTGTTTTTT
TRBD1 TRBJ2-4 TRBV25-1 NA CASSGLQGAGDIQYF TGTGCCAGCAGTGGACTACAGGGGGCAGGAGACATTCAGTACTTC
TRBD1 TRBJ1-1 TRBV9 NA CASSGQGNMNTEAFF TGTGCCAGCAGCGGACAGGGAAACATGAACACTGAAGCTTTCTTT
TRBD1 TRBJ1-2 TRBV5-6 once CASSFVGQGDYGYTF TGTGCCAGCAGCTTCGTCGGACAGGGGGACTATGGCTACACCTTC
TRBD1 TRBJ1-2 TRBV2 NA CASSEGQGAYGYTF TGTGCCAGCAGTGAAGGGCAGGGGGCCTATGGCTACACCTTC
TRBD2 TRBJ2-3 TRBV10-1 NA CASSVGREGTDTQYF TGCGCCAGCAGTGTCGGGCGGGAGGGAACAGATACGCAGTATTTT
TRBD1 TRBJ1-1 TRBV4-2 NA CASRYRQGADTEAFF TGTGCCAGCAGGTATAGACAGGGGGCGGACACTGAAGCTTTCTTT
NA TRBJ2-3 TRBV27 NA CASSRGWEVLDTQYF TGTGCCAGCAGCCGTGGGTGGGAGGTGCTTGATACGCAGTATTTT
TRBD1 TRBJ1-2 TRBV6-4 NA CARTRRDSHYGYTF TGTGCCAGAACCCGACGGGACAGCCACTATGGCTACACCTTC
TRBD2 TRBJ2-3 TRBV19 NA CASSRGPLREFGTDTQYF TGTGCCAGTAGTCGAGGTCCCCTGCGGGAGTTTGGCACAGATACGCAGTATTTT
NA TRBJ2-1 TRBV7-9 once CASSAPGSRNEQFF TGTGCCAGCAGCGCGCCCGGGTCGAGAAATGAGCAGTTCTTC
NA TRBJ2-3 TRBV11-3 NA CASSLPGTDTQYF TGTGCCAGCAGCTTACCGGGCACAGATACGCAGTATTTT
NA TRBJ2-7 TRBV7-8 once CASSRRRGLTDNEQYF TGTGCCAGCAGTCGAAGGCGGGGACTCACGGACAACGAGCAGTACTTC
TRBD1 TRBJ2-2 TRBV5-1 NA CASNHRGLERENTGELFF TGCGCCAGCAACCACAGGGGGCTAGAACGCGAAAACACCGGGGAGCTGTTTTTT